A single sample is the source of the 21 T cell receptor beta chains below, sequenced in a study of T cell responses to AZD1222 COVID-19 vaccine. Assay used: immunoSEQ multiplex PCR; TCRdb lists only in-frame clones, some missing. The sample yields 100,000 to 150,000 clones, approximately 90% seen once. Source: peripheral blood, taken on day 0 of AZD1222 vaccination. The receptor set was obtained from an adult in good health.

The CDR3 DNA follows: TGTGCCAGCAGCCAATCAGTTCTCTCCTACGAGCAGTACTTC. Translated, it gives CASSQSVLSYEQYF. The chain carries TRBV3-1 (or the pseudogene TRBV3-2) and TRBJ2-7; D is unresolved. Trimming stripped 2 bases from V and 0 bases from J, with 8 bases between. In germline, CDR1 is LGHDT, CDR2 YNNKEL (reference sequence). This CDR3 region has 14 residues.

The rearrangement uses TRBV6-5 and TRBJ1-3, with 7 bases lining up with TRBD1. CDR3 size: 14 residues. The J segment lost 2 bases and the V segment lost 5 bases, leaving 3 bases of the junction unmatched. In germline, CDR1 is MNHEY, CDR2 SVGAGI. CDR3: CASSLTGAGNTIYF. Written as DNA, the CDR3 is TGTGCCAGCAGTCTAACAGGGGCTGGAAACACCATATATTTT.

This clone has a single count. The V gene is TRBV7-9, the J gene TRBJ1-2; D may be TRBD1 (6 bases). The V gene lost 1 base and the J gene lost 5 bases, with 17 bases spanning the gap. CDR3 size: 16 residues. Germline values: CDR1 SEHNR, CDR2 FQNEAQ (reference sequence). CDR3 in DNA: TGTGCCAGCAGCTTAGAGGGGGAGAGGGCGAAGTATGGCTACACCTTC. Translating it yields CASSLEGERAKYGYTF.

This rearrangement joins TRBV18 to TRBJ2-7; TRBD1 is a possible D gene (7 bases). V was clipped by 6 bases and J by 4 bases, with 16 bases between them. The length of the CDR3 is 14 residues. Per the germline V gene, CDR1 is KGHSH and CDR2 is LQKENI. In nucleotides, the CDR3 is TGTGCCAGCTCCGGAGGGGACAGCTTTTACGAGCAGTACTTC. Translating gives CASSGGDSFYEQYF. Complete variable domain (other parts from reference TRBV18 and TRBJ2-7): NAGVMQNPRHLVRRRGQEARLRCSPMKGHSHVYWYRQLPEEGLKFMVYLQKENIIDESGMPKERFSAEFPKEGPSILRIQQVVRGDSAAYFCASSGGDSFYEQYFGPGTRLTVT.

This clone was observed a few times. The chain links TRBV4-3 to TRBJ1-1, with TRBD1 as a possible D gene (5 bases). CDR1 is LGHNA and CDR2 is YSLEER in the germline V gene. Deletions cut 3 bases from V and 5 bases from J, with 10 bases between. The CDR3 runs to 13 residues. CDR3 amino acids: CASSHRDRTEAFF. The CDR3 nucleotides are TGCGCCAGCAGCCACCGAGACAGAACTGAAGCTTTCTTT.

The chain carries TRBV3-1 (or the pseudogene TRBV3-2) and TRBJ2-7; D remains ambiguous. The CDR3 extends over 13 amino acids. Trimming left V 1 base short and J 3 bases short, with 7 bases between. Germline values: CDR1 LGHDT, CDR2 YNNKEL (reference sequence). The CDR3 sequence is CASSQGMGYEQYF. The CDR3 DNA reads TGTGCCAGCAGCCAAGGGATGGGCTACGAGCAGTACTTC.

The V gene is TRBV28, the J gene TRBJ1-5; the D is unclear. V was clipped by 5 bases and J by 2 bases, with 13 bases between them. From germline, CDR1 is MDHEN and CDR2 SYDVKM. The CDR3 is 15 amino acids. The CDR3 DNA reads TGTGCCAGCAGTGGGCCGTTGGGAGGCAATCAGCCCCAGCATTTT. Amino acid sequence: CASSGPLGGNQPQHF.

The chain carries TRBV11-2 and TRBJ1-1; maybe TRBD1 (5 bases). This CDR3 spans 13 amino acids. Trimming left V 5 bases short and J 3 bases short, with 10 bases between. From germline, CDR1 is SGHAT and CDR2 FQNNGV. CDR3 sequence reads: CASSPRGYTEAFF. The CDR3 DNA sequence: TGTGCCAGCAGCCCACGGGGCTACACTGAAGCTTTCTTT. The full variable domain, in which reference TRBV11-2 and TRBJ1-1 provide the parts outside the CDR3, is EAGVAQSPRYKIIEKRQSVAFWCNPISGHATLYWYQQILGQGPKLLIQFQNNGVVDDSQLPKDRFSAERLKGVDSTLKIQPAKLEDSAVYLCASSPRGYTEAFFGQGTRLTVV.

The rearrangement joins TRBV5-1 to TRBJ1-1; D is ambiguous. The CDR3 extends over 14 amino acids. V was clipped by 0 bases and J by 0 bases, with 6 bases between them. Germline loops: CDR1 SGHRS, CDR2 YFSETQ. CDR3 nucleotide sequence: TGCGCCAGCAGCTTGGGACACTTGAACACTGAAGCTTTCTTT. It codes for CASSLGHLNTEAFF.

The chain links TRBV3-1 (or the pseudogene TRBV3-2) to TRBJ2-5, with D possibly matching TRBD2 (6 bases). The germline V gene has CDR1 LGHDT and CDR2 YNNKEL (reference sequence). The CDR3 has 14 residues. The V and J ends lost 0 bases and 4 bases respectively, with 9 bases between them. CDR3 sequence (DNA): TGTGCCAGCAGCCAAGATTCCGGGGGAGAGACCCAGTACTTC. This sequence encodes CASSQDSGGETQYF.

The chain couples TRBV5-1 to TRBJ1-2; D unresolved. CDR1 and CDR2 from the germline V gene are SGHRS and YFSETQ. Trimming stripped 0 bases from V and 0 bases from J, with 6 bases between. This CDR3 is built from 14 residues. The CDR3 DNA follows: TGCGCCAGCAGCTTGGACAATACTAACTATGGCTACACCTTC. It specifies CASSLDNTNYGYTF.

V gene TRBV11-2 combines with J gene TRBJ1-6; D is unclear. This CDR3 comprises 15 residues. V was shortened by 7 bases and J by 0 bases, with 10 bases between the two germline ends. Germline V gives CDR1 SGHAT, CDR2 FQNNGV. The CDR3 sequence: CASTRLGSYNSPLHF. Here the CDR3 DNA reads TGTGCCAGCACCCGCTTGGGCTCCTATAATTCACCCCTCCACTTT. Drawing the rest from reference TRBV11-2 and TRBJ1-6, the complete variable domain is EAGVAQSPRYKIIEKRQSVAFWCNPISGHATLYWYQQILGQGPKLLIQFQNNGVVDDSQLPKDRFSAERLKGVDSTLKIQPAKLEDSAVYLCASTRLGSYNSPLHFGNGTRLTVT.

CDR3 bases: TGTGCCAGCAGCAAGAGGACCATCACAGATACGCAGTATTTT. As protein: CASSKRTITDTQYF. This sequence joins TRBV6-2 or TRBV6-3 and TRBJ2-3; the D is unclear. This CDR3 contains 14 residues. The germline V gene has CDR1 MNHEY and CDR2 SVGEGT. The V gene lost 6 bases and the J gene lost 2 bases, with 12 bases spanning the gap.

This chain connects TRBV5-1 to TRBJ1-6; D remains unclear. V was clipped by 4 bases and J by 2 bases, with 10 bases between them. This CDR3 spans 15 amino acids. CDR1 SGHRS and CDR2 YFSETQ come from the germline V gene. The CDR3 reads CASSDGRAYNSPLHF. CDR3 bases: TGCGCCAGCAGCGACGGTCGGGCCTATAATTCACCCCTCCACTTT. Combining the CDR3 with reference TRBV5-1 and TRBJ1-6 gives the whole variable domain KAGVTQTPRYLIKTRGQQVTLSCSPISGHRSVSWYQQTPGQGLQFLFEYFSETQRNKGNFPGRFSGRQFSNSRSEMNVSTLELGDSALYLCASSDGRAYNSPLHFGNGTRLTVT.

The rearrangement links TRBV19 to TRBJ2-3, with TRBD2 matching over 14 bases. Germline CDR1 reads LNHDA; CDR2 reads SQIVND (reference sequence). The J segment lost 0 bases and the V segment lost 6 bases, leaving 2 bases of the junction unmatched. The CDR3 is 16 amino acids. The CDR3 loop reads CASRRLAGGSTDTQYF. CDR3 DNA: TGTGCCAGTAGAAGACTAGCGGGGGGGAGCACAGATACGCAGTATTTT.

For the CDR3, the DNA is TGTGCCAGCTCACCGTTCGGGCCGGGTGGAAATTATGGCTACACCTTC. Its translation is CASSPFGPGGNYGYTF. V and J are TRBV18 and TRBJ1-2; D gene unclear. This CDR3 has 16 residues. Trimming removed 3 bases at V and 5 bases at J, with 19 bases between. CDR1 is KGHSH, CDR2 LQKENI, per germline.

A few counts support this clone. The CDR3 spells CASSLTPAAGEQYF. CDR3 nucleotide sequence: TGTGCCAGCAGCCTAACGCCAGCAGCGGGCGAGCAGTACTTC. The chain uses TRBV11-3 and TRBJ2-7, with TRBD2 as a possible D gene (6 bases). Germline lookup yields CDR1 SGHNT and CDR2 YENEEA. V was clipped by 5 bases and J by 6 bases, with 17 bases between them. The CDR3 contains 14 residues. The full variable domain, completed using reference TRBV11-3 and TRBJ2-7, is EAGVVQSPRYKIIEKKQPVAFWCNPISGHNTLYWYLQNLGQGPELLIRYENEEAVDDSQLPKDRFSAERLKGVDSTLKIQPAELGDSAVYLCASSLTPAAGEQYFGPGTRLTVT.

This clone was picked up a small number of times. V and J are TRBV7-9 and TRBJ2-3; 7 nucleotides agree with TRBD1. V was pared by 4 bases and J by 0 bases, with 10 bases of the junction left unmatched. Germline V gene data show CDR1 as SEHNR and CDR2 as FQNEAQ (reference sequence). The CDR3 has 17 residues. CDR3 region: CASSSPLGGPSTDTQYF. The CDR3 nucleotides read TGTGCCAGCAGCTCCCCCCTAGGGGGCCCTAGCACAGATACGCAGTATTTT.

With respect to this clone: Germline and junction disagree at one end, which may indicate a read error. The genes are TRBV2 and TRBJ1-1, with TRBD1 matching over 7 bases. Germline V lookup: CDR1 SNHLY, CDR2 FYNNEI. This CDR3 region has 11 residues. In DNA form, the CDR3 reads TGTGCCAGCAGTGTGGGGACAGCAACCACTTTT. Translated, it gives CASSVGTATTF.

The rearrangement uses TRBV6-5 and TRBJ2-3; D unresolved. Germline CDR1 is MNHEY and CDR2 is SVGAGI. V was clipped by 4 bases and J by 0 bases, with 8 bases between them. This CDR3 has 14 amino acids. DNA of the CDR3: TGTGCCAGCAGTTGGGCAGTCAGCACAGATACGCAGTATTTT. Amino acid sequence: CASSWAVSTDTQYF.

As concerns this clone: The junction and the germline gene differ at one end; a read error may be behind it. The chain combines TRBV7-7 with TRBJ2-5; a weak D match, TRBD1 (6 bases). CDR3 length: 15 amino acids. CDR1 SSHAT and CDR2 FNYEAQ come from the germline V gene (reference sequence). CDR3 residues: CASSATGTPQETQYF. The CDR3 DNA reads TGTGCTAGCAGCGCCACCGGGACACCGCAAGAGACCCAGTACTTC.